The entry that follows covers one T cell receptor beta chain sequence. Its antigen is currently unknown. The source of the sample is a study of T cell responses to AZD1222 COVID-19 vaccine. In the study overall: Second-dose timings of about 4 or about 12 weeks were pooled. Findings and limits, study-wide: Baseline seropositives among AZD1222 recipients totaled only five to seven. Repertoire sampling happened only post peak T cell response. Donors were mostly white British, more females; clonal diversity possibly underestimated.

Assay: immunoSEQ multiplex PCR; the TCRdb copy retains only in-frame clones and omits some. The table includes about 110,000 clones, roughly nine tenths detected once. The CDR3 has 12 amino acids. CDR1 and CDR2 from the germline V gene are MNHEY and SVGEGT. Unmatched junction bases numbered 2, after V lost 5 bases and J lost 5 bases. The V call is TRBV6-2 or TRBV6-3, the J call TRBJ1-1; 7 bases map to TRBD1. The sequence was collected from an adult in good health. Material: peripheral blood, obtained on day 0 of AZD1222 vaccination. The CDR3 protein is CASSLQGTEAFF. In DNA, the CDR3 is TGTGCCAGCAGTCTACAGGGGACTGAAGCTTTCTTT.